The 24 T cell receptor beta chains below all came from one sample that was sequenced in a study of blood T cell repertoires in COVID-19. TCRdb's copy holds only in-frame clones and misses some; the assay was immunoSEQ multiplex PCR. The sample includes about 430,000 clones, around nine tenths seen only once; the top ten take approximately 1.5%. The sequencing input was PBMCs or T cells enriched from blood (not recorded which). Receptors originate from a woman aged 18-35 years who had been exposed to COVID-19.

V gene TRBV20-1 combines with J gene TRBJ2-1; 14 nucleotides line up with TRBD2. Germline assignment: CDR1 DFQATT and CDR2 SNEGSKA (reference sequence). The CDR3 length is 14 residues. J lost 6 bases, V lost 5 bases, and 3 bases had no gene match. CDR3: CSAGGTSGGNEQFF. Here the CDR3 DNA reads TGCAGTGCTGGTGGGACTAGCGGGGGCAATGAGCAGTTCTTC.

This rearrangement joins TRBV28 to TRBJ1-1; D gene ambiguous. This CDR3 region has 13 residues. The V and J ends lost 4 bases and 2 bases respectively, with 8 bases between them. Germline V gives CDR1 MDHEN, CDR2 SYDVKM. The CDR3 is CASSSGGNTEAFF. The CDR3 DNA reads as TGTGCCAGCAGTTCGGGAGGTAACACTGAAGCTTTCTTT.

The chain recombines TRBV9 with TRBJ1-2; 7 bases are shared with TRBD1. The germline gives CDR1 SGDLS, CDR2 YYNGEE. The length of the CDR3 is 14 residues. Unmatched junction bases numbered 3, after V lost 0 bases and J lost 4 bases. The CDR3 bases are TGTGCCAGCAGCGTAGGTCAGGGGGGCTATGGCTACACCTTC. Translating it yields CASSVGQGGYGYTF.

V is TRBV6-5 and J is TRBJ2-2, with 8 positions matching TRBD1. J gave up 4 bases and V 7 bases, and 5 bases lay outside the gene matches. The germline V gene encodes CDR1 MNHEY and CDR2 SVGAGI. The CDR3 totals 14 residues. For the CDR3, the DNA is TGTGCCAGCATCGGGACAGGAGTCACCGGGGAGCTGTTTTTT. It yields the protein CASIGTGVTGELFF.

The chain carries TRBV10-3 and TRBJ2-1, with D possibly TRBD2 on 6 matching bases. The CDR3 covers 16 residues. Germline CDR1 and CDR2: ENHRY and SYGVKD. V gave up 2 bases and J gave up 6 bases, with 17 bases separating them. The CDR3 loop is CAISEPGGPHGNEQFF. As DNA, the CDR3 is TGTGCCATCAGTGAGCCTGGAGGGCCTCATGGCAATGAGCAGTTCTTC.

This clone was counted many times. The genes are TRBV27 and TRBJ1-1, with D perhaps TRBD1 (6 bases). V shed 6 bases and J shed 4 bases, with 15 bases lying between them. The CDR3 has 14 amino acids. The V gene's germline CDR1 is MNHEY and CDR2 SMNVEV (reference sequence). The CDR3 spells CASRLQGSRTEAFF. The CDR3, as DNA: TGTGCCAGCAGATTACAGGGTTCGCGCACTGAAGCTTTCTTT.

This chain connects TRBV28 to TRBJ2-7, with 7 bases aligning to TRBD2. V was pared by 9 bases and J by 9 bases, with 8 bases of the junction left unmatched. Per the germline V gene, CDR1 is MDHEN and CDR2 is SYDVKM. The CDR3 is made up of 11 amino acids. The CDR3 bases are TGTGCCAGTACAAGCGGGAAGGGGCAGTACTTC. Protein: CASTSGKGQYF.

V is TRBV11-2 and J is TRBJ2-1; 13 positions agree with TRBD2. The CDR3 has 15 residues. Trimming removed 1 base from V and 9 bases from J; junction bases left unmatched: 3. The germline gives CDR1 SGHAT, CDR2 FQNNGV. CDR3 region: CASSLVRTSGSEQFF. CDR3 sequence (DNA): TGTGCCAGCAGCTTAGTTCGGACTAGCGGGAGTGAGCAGTTCTTC.

With respect to this clone: Relative to the germline gene, one junction end is altered; a read error may explain this. CDR3 sequence: CASLGSGSGSNNEQFF. CDR3 DNA: TGTGCCAGCTTAGGGAGCGGGAGCGGCTCCAACAATGAGCAGTTCTTC. J is TRBJ2-1 and V is TRBV28; 8 bases map to TRBD2. The CDR3 covers 16 residues. The V gene's germline CDR1 is MDHEN and CDR2 SYDVKM.

V is TRBV5-1 and J is TRBJ2-3; a possible D gene is TRBD2 (6 bases). V was trimmed by 4 bases and J by 2 bases, leaving 14 bases between them. Germline loops: CDR1 SGHRS, CDR2 YFSETQ. The CDR3 runs to 15 residues. CDR3 in amino acids: CASSGNSGLTDTQYF. CDR3 DNA sequence: TGCGCCAGCAGCGGAAATAGCGGACTCACAGATACGCAGTATTTT.

This clone was recorded only once. This sequence joins TRBV7-9 and TRBJ1-3; D is undetermined. The germline gives CDR1 SEHNR, CDR2 FQNEAQ (reference sequence). V was cut by 5 bases and J by 4 bases, with 12 bases left in between. The CDR3 spans 14 residues. The DNA of the CDR3 is TGTGCCAGCAGCGTTCAGGTATCAGGAAACACCATATATTTT. Amino acids: CASSVQVSGNTIYF.

The chain employs TRBV6-2 or TRBV6-3 and TRBJ2-5; no firm D call. Between the trimmed V and J ends, which lost 6 bases and 5 bases, there was a span of 10 bases. Germline assignment: CDR1 MNHEY and CDR2 SVGEGT. This CDR3 contains 12 residues. DNA for the CDR3: TGTGCCAGCAGCCTACTATCTGAGACCCAGTACTTC. The encoded protein is CASSLLSETQYF.

V usage is TRBV27 and J usage is TRBJ2-7, with a weak D call TRBD1 (6 bases). The CDR3 extends over 13 amino acids. Looked up from germline, CDR1 is MNHEY and CDR2 is SMNVEV (reference sequence). Trimming pared 5 bases from V and 3 bases from J, leaving 11 bases between. In DNA, the CDR3 is TGTGCCAGCAGTAGAGGACAGAACTACGAGCAGTACTTC. It codes for CASSRGQNYEQYF.

This chain uses TRBV10-3 with TRBJ2-1, with 7 bases lining up with TRBD1. Germline trimming cut 0 bases from V and 9 bases from J; bases unmatched to any gene: 14. Germline V CDR1 and CDR2: ENHRY, SYGVKD. The CDR3 sequence is 17 residues long. CDR3 DNA sequence: TGTGCCATCAGTGAGTCGCCCACCCAAACAGGGGTCGTTGAGCAGTTCTTC. Protein product: CAISESPTQTGVVEQFF.

The chain links TRBV6-2 or TRBV6-3 to TRBJ1-5; a possible D gene is TRBD1 (5 bases). V shed 0 bases and J shed 4 bases, with 13 bases lying between them. CDR3 length: 16 amino acids. Germline CDR1 reads MNHEY; CDR2 reads SVGEGT. As DNA, the CDR3 is TGTGCCAGCAGTTACTCGAACGGGGGATGGAATCAGCCCCAGCATTTT. It specifies CASSYSNGGWNQPQHF.

This chain uses TRBV5-1 with TRBJ2-7, with a possible D match to TRBD2 (6 bases). Trimming stripped 4 bases from V and 2 bases from J, with 22 bases between. Germline lookup yields CDR1 SGHRS and CDR2 YFSETQ. The CDR3 has 17 amino acids. CDR3 sequence: CASSPGTGLGVTYEQYF. As DNA, the CDR3 is TGCGCCAGCAGCCCTGGAACGGGACTTGGGGTTACCTACGAGCAGTACTTC.

The chain employs TRBV7-2 and TRBJ1-4; 7 nucleotides align to TRBD1. V trimming: 2 bases; J trimming: 0 bases; junction bases outside the gene matches: 0. The CDR3 is made up of 15 amino acids. CDR1 is SGHTA and CDR2 is FQGNSA in the germline V gene. CDR3 nucleotides: TGTGCCAGCAGCTTACAGGGGGCAACTAATGAAAAACTGTTTTTT. Translated: CASSLQGATNEKLFF.

The chain carries TRBV10-2 and TRBJ2-2, with 7 bases fitting TRBD1. The CDR3 sequence is 16 residues long. CDR1 and CDR2 from the germline V gene are WSHSY and SAAADI. V lost 5 bases and J lost 2; bases outside the gene matches: 8. In nucleotides, the CDR3 is TGCGCCAGCAGTACTATAGGACAGGTCAACACCGGGGAGCTGTTTTTT. As protein: CASSTIGQVNTGELFF.

The chain carries TRBV6-1 and TRBJ1-4; a possible D gene is TRBD1 (5 bases). V was trimmed by 5 bases and J by 6 bases, leaving 13 bases between them. The CDR3 sequence is 14 residues long. CDR1 and CDR2 (germline): MNHNS, SASEGT. The CDR3 coding sequence is TGTGCCAGCAGTTTATCGACAGACCATGAAAAACTGTTTTTT. As protein: CASSLSTDHEKLFF.

This CDR3 is CASRPTGDSNQPQHF. CDR3 nucleotides: TGTGCCAGCAGACCTACAGGGGACAGCAATCAGCCCCAGCATTTT. This chain connects TRBV28 to TRBJ1-5; 7 positions agree with TRBD1. With V trimmed by 6 bases and J by 1 base, 6 bases remained unmatched. CDR3 length: 15 residues. From germline, CDR1 is MDHEN and CDR2 SYDVKM. Complete variable domain (other parts from reference TRBV28 and TRBJ1-5): DVKVTQSSRYLVKRTGEKVFLECVQDMDHENMFWYRQDPGLGLRLIYFSYDVKMKEKGDIPEGYSVSREKKERFSLILESASTNQTSMYLCASRPTGDSNQPQHFGDGTRLSIL.

The sample holds one count of this clone. The genes are TRBV4-3 and TRBJ2-3; 9 bases agree with TRBD1. The length of the CDR3 is 17 residues. Germline lookup yields CDR1 LGHNA and CDR2 YSLEER. V trimming: 1 base; J trimming: 5 bases; junction bases outside the gene matches: 10. As DNA, the CDR3 is TGCGCCAGCAGCCAAGTTTATGGGACAGGGCAAAGAGATACGCAGTATTTT. This codes for CASSQVYGTGQRDTQYF.

The CDR3 DNA is TGTGCCAGCACCTTCTCGCCGGGACAGGAGAACACCGGGGAGCTGTTTTTT. It specifies CASTFSPGQENTGELFF. The V and J genes are TRBV28 and TRBJ2-2; the match to TRBD1 covers 8 bases. The CDR3 sequence is 17 residues long. J was trimmed by 1 base and V by 7 bases; bases with no gene match: 11. Germline V gene data show CDR1 as MDHEN and CDR2 as SYDVKM.

This rearrangement joins TRBV7-2 to TRBJ2-5; possible D gene TRBD1, 5 bases. There are 14 residues in the CDR3. Per the germline V gene, CDR1 is SGHTA and CDR2 is FQGNSA. V shed 3 bases and J shed 4 bases, with 12 bases lying between them. The CDR3 protein is CASSLGQGAETQYF. The CDR3 DNA follows: TGTGCCAGCAGCTTGGGGCAGGGCGCAGAGACCCAGTACTTC. The entire variable domain, with the rest obtained from reference TRBV7-2 and TRBJ2-5, is as follows: GAGVSQSPSNKVTEKGKDVELRCDPISGHTALYWYRQSLGQGLEFLIYFQGNSAPDKSGLPSDRFSAERTGGSVSTLTIQRTQQEDSAVYLCASSLGQGAETQYFGPGTRLLVL.

The chain couples TRBV19 to TRBJ2-5; 11 bases line up with TRBD2. CDR3 length: 14 amino acids. Per the germline V gene, CDR1 is LNHDA and CDR2 is SQIVND (reference sequence). The V gene end was trimmed by 5 bases and the J gene end by 5 bases; junction bases not matched to a gene: 4. CDR3 in DNA: TGTGCCAGTAGTGTAGCGGGGGGGCCGGAGACCCAGTACTTC. Its translation: CASSVAGGPETQYF.